Sequencing of this T cell receptor beta chain was carried out in a study of human T cells and chemical hapten exposure. Time point noted: pre-sensitization, week 0. Treatment meaning: therapeutic diphenylcyclopropenone sensitization with weekly scalp DPC. Germline lookup yields CDR1 MDHEN and CDR2 SYDVKM. V was clipped by 3 bases and J by 1 base, with 4 bases between them. CDR3 length: 13 residues. In this sample, this clonotype turned up a few times. TCRdb passed the RACE reads through MiXCR, listing each CDR3 protein once. The table includes 250,000 or so distinct CDR3 sequences, roughly 8% detected once.

This receptor was obtained from a man aged 18 to 29 with alopecia areata. Some clones in this sample may be carry-over from other donors' samples. The chain combines TRBV28 with TRBJ1-5; D is ambiguous. Sequenced material: whole blood, taken in connection with sensitization to the hapten diphenylcyclopropenone (DPC). The CDR3: CASSFTSNQPQHF. In DNA, the CDR3 is TGTGCCAGCAGTTTTACCAGCAATCAGCCCCAGCATTTT.